The 27 T cell receptor beta chains presented below share a single source sample, sequenced in a study of T cell repertoires in cytomegalovirus infection. TCRdb used MiXCR to reprocess the reads, holding one entry per CDR3 protein. This table has about 210,000 distinct CDR3 sequences, 6% to 8% appearing once. The sequenced sample was PBMCs. The source is a human donor in good health (CMV status not recorded). Some clones in this sample may be carry-over from other donors' samples.

There are many counts of this clonotype. The rearrangement uses TRBV28 and TRBJ1-2; tentatively, D is TRBD1 (6 bases). There are 11 residues in the CDR3. V was clipped by 5 bases and J by 8 bases, with 9 bases between them. Germline V CDR1 and CDR2: MDHEN, SYDVKM. The CDR3 DNA is TGTGCCAGCAGTGCAACAGGGGGCTACACCTTC. Translation gives CASSATGGYTF.

Only a few counts were recorded for this clonotype. CDR3 bases: TGCAGTGCTAGCCCGGTGCCGGGACTAGCGGCTCTGGAGACCCAGTACTTC. Translated: CSASPVPGLAALETQYF. This chain joins TRBV20-1 and TRBJ2-5; 11 bases map to TRBD2. Germline CDR1 and CDR2: DFQATT and SNEGSKA (reference sequence). The J segment lost 5 bases and the V segment lost 3 bases, leaving 14 bases of the junction unmatched. There are 17 residues in the CDR3.

This clonotype showed up many times. The genes are TRBV7-2 and TRBJ1-2; D is unresolved. There are 14 residues in the CDR3. Looked up from germline, CDR1 is SGHTA and CDR2 is FQGNSA. V gave up 5 bases and J gave up 3 bases, with 13 bases separating them. The CDR3 sequence: CASSPAGGDYGYTF. The DNA of the CDR3 is TGTGCCAGCAGCCCGGCAGGAGGTGACTATGGCTACACCTTC. Full variable domain (remainder filled in from reference TRBV7-2 and TRBJ1-2): GAGVSQSPSNKVTEKGKDVELRCDPISGHTALYWYRQSLGQGLEFLIYFQGNSAPDKSGLPSDRFSAERTGGSVSTLTIQRTQQEDSAVYLCASSPAGGDYGYTFGSGTRLTVV.

This clonotype appeared many times. V and J are TRBV6-6 and TRBJ1-5; TRBD1 agrees at 10 bases. CDR1 MNHNY and CDR2 SVGAGI come from the germline V gene (reference sequence). The CDR3 loop spans 17 amino acids. The J segment lost 1 base and the V segment lost 0 bases, leaving 3 bases of the junction unmatched. The CDR3 region is CASSYSLGQGSNQPQHF. CDR3 coding DNA: TGTGCCAGCAGTTACTCCCTGGGACAGGGGAGCAATCAGCCCCAGCATTTT.

At least ten counts were recorded for this clonotype. The V and J genes are TRBV10-3 and TRBJ2-1; 10 positions match TRBD2. The CDR3 is made up of 16 amino acids. The V gene end was trimmed by 3 bases and the J gene end by 12 bases; junction bases not matched to a gene: 14. Per germline, CDR1 ENHRY and CDR2 SYGVKD. CDR3 in DNA: TGTGCCATCAGTGATCTAGCGGGGGCCTCCCTAGACGGGCAGTTCTTC. Encoded protein: CAISDLAGASLDGQFF.

Points on this clonotype: A read error may produce the germline difference seen at one junction end. The chain recombines TRBV4-3 with TRBJ2-7, with D possibly matching TRBD2 (6 bases). This CDR3 spans 17 amino acids. The germline V gene has CDR1 LGHNA and CDR2 YSLEER. In nucleotides, the CDR3 is TGCGCCAGAAGCCAAGAAGGGCTAGCGTTCGGCGCCTACGAGCAGTACTTC. Residues: CARSQEGLAFGAYEQYF.

This clonotype has a count of ten or more. J is TRBJ2-3 and V is TRBV7-6, with 9 positions matching TRBD2. This CDR3 is built from 16 residues. Germline CDR1 is SGHVS and CDR2 is FNYEAQ. The junction had 5 bases not matched to a gene; V was cut back by 1 base and J by 3 bases. The CDR3 bases are TGTGCCAGCAGCTTAGAGCTAGCGGGGATTACAGATACGCAGTATTTT. Translating gives CASSLELAGITDTQYF. Full variable domain (outside the CDR3, taken from reference TRBV7-6 and TRBJ2-3): GAGVSQSPRYKVTKRGQDVALRCDPISGHVSLYWYRQALGQGPEFLTYFNYEAQQDKSGLPNDRFSAERPEGSISTLTIQRTEQRDSAMYRCASSLELAGITDTQYFGPGTRLTVL.

This clonotype was detected ten times or more. The chain carries TRBV12-3 or TRBV12-4 and TRBJ1-1, with 7 bases fitting TRBD1. Losses at the gene ends were 3 bases for V and 10 bases for J; bases not matched to a gene: 8. The CDR3 has 13 residues. In DNA, the CDR3 is TGTGCCAGCAGTTTTCAGGGGGGAGATAGAGCTTTCTTT. Protein: CASSFQGGDRAFF.

This clonotype was detected many times. The V and J genes are TRBV11-3 and TRBJ2-3; a possible D gene is TRBD1 (6 bases). CDR3 size: 15 residues. Germline-derived CDR1 and CDR2 are SGHNT and YENEEA. V lost 5 bases and J 0 bases, leaving 12 bases between the germline ends. The CDR3 is CASSPGHLSTDTQYF. The CDR3 DNA reads TGTGCCAGCAGCCCGGGACACCTTAGCACAGATACGCAGTATTTT.

This clonotype has ten or more counts. CDR3: CSASRPSGTDQPQHF. Here the CDR3 DNA reads TGCAGTGCGTCCAGACCTTCAGGGACGGATCAGCCCCAGCATTTT. This sequence joins TRBV20-1 and TRBJ1-5, with D possibly being TRBD1 (5 bases). V dropped 6 bases and J dropped 5 bases, with 20 bases sitting between them. The CDR3 has 15 residues. Germline V lookup: CDR1 DFQATT, CDR2 SNEGSKA (reference sequence).

This clonotype was found many times. The CDR3 here is CASEGKTDPNYGYTF. For the CDR3, the DNA is TGTGCCAGCGAAGGAAAGACCGACCCTAACTATGGCTACACCTTC. The rearrangement joins TRBV11-3 to TRBJ1-2; D gene ambiguous. CDR1 is SGHNT, CDR2 YENEEA, per germline. This CDR3 comprises 15 residues. V was pared by 8 bases and J by 0 bases, with 16 bases between.

This sequence joins TRBV2 and TRBJ2-7; a possible D gene is TRBD1 (5 bases). The ends were cut back, 2 bases at V and 6 bases at J, with 14 bases in the middle. The CDR3 has 14 residues. CDR1 SNHLY and CDR2 FYNNEI come from the germline V gene. Written as DNA, the CDR3 is TGTGCCAGCAGTGAAAGGGCAGGGCCTGGCGAGCAGTACTTC. Translated, it gives CASSERAGPGEQYF. The full variable domain, completed using reference TRBV2 and TRBJ2-7, is EPEVTQTPSHQVTQMGQEVILRCVPISNHLYFYWYRQILGQKVEFLVSFYNNEISEKSEIFDDQFSVERPDGSNFTLKIRSTKLEDSAMYFCASSERAGPGEQYFGPGTRLTVT.

There are many counts of this clonotype. The chain employs TRBV28 and TRBJ1-1; D call uncertain. The CDR3 is made up of 11 amino acids. The germline gives CDR1 MDHEN, CDR2 SYDVKM. V was clipped by 8 bases and J by 1 base, with 5 bases between them. CDR3 sequence (DNA): TGTGCCAGCGCTCGGAACACTGAAGCTTTCTTT. This encodes CASARNTEAFF.

This clonotype was counted at least ten times. The rearrangement uses TRBV11-3 and TRBJ2-2; unclear D gene. Trimming took 0 bases from V and 4 from J, leaving 3 bases between them. From germline, CDR1 is SGHNT and CDR2 YENEEA. This CDR3 comprises 13 residues. The CDR3 DNA reads as TGTGCCAGCAGCTTAGAAACCACCGGGGAGCTGTTTTTT. Translating it yields CASSLETTGELFF.

The chain has TRBV28 and TRBJ1-2; D is uncertain. V was pared by 2 bases and J by 2 bases, with 12 bases between. The CDR3 has 15 residues. CDR1 and CDR2 (germline): MDHEN, SYDVKM. The CDR3 nucleotides read TGTGCCAGCAGTTTAAGGTCGGCACTAAACTATGGCTACACCTTC. Protein: CASSLRSALNYGYTF.

This clonotype was observed many times. The V gene is TRBV20-1, the J gene TRBJ2-5, with 9 bases that match TRBD2. Germline trimming cut 1 base from V and 3 bases from J; bases unmatched to any gene: 3. Germline CDR1 DFQATT, CDR2 SNEGSKA (reference sequence). The CDR3 covers 14 residues. The CDR3 bases are TGCAGTGCTAGAGGGCTAGCGGGGAAAGAGACCCAGTACTTC. Protein sequence: CSARGLAGKETQYF.

This clonotype has a handful of counts. The gene calls are TRBV13 and TRBJ2-7, with 12 positions matching TRBD2. From germline, CDR1 is PRHDT and CDR2 FYEKMQ (reference sequence). J lost 6 bases, V lost 4 bases, and 4 bases had no gene match. This CDR3 is built from 14 residues. CDR3 loop: CASSWTSGDAEQYF. CDR3 DNA sequence: TGTGCCAGCAGCTGGACTAGCGGGGATGCCGAGCAGTACTTC.

At least ten counts were recorded for this clonotype. The J gene is TRBJ2-7, the V gene TRBV20-1; the D is unclear. V was shortened by 1 base and J by 0 bases, with 19 bases between the two germline ends. Germline V gene lookup returns CDR1 DFQATT and CDR2 SNEGSKA (reference sequence). This CDR3 contains 17 residues. The CDR3 DNA reads TGCAGTGCTAGAGGGTCCTTGGGTGACTGGTCCTCCTACGAGCAGTACTTC. The encoded protein is CSARGSLGDWSSYEQYF.

This clonotype was observed at least ten times. The chain couples TRBV20-1 to TRBJ1-4; TRBD1 matches at 7 bases. The CDR3 extends over 14 amino acids. Unmatched junction bases numbered 8, after V lost 5 bases and J lost 5 bases. The germline gives CDR1 DFQATT, CDR2 SNEGSKA (reference sequence). CDR3 nucleotides: TGCAGTGCTGGCCGGGACAGCACAAATGAAAAACTGTTTTTT. Amino acid sequence: CSAGRDSTNEKLFF.

This clonotype turned up a few times. This rearrangement joins TRBV29-1 to TRBJ1-4; D possibly corresponds to TRBD1 (6 bases). Trimming removed 0 bases at V and 4 bases at J, with 12 bases between. Looked up from germline, CDR1 is SQVTM and CDR2 is ANQGSEA. The CDR3 covers 15 residues. The CDR3: CSVEDSGGSNEKLFF. The CDR3 region has the DNA TGCAGCGTTGAAGATTCTGGGGGCAGTAATGAAAAACTGTTTTTT.

V is TRBV20-1 and J is TRBJ2-1; possible D gene TRBD1, 5 bases. The CDR3 totals 12 residues. V was shortened by 7 bases and J by 15 bases, with 22 bases between the two germline ends. Germline lookup yields CDR1 DFQATT and CDR2 SNEGSKA (reference sequence). The CDR3 nucleotides read TGCAGTGGGGCAGGGAATGCGGTTGGTGGGTTCTTC. Protein: CSGAGNAVGGFF.

This clonotype was recorded many times. The V and J genes are TRBV7-3 and TRBJ2-1, with 13 bases matching TRBD2. J was trimmed by 7 bases and V by 5 bases; bases with no gene match: 11. The germline V gene has CDR1 SGHTA and CDR2 FQGTGA. The CDR3 extends over 17 amino acids. Here the CDR3 reads CASSALPGTSGENEQFF. The CDR3 nucleotides are TGTGCCAGCAGCGCGCTTCCCGGGACTAGCGGGGAGAATGAGCAGTTCTTC.

This clonotype was seen many times. The chain uses TRBV15 and TRBJ1-1; TRBD1 aligns across 8 bases. With V trimmed by 0 bases and J by 1 base, 7 bases remained unmatched. Germline CDR1 reads LNHNV; CDR2 reads YYDKDF (reference sequence). The CDR3 sequence is 17 residues long. As DNA, the CDR3 is TGTGCCACCAGCAGAGATCCCTGGGGGACAGGGAACACTGAAGCTTTCTTT. As protein: CATSRDPWGTGNTEAFF. Full variable domain (rest looked up from reference TRBV15 and TRBJ1-1): DAMVIQNPRYQVTQFGKPVTLSCSQTLNHNVMYWYQQKSSQAPKLLFHYYDKDFNNEADTPDNFQSRRPNTSFCFLDIRSPGLGDTAMYLCATSRDPWGTGNTEAFFGQGTRLTVV.

There are many counts of this clonotype. V gene TRBV20-1 combines with J gene TRBJ1-3, with a possible D match to TRBD1 (5 bases). This CDR3 is built from 15 residues. V lost 6 bases and J lost 4, with 19 bases in between. CDR1 is DFQATT and CDR2 is SNEGSKA in the germline V gene (reference sequence). CDR3 residues: CSAWGRPPAGNTIYF. Here the CDR3 DNA reads TGCAGTGCCTGGGGCAGGCCCCCGGCGGGAAACACCATATATTTT.

This clonotype appeared many times. This sequence joins TRBV7-2 and TRBJ2-7; D might be TRBD1 or TRBD2, each matching 6 bases. Trimming pared 2 bases from V and 3 bases from J, leaving 17 bases between. CDR3 length: 16 amino acids. The germline V gene encodes CDR1 SGHTA and CDR2 FQGNSA. The CDR3 is CASSLYSSGGGYEQYF. CDR3 bases: TGTGCCAGCAGCTTATATTCATCCGGGGGCGGCTACGAGCAGTACTTC.

This clonotype was counted at least ten times. The chain employs TRBV20-1 and TRBJ1-5, with D perhaps TRBD1 (6 bases). The germline V gene has CDR1 DFQATT and CDR2 SNEGSKA (reference sequence). The CDR3 extends over 14 amino acids. Trimming stripped 3 bases from V and 5 bases from J, with 14 bases between. The CDR3 nucleotides read TGCAGTGCTAGGCCAGGGGCAGAAGATCAGCCCCAGCATTTT. It specifies CSARPGAEDQPQHF.

This clonotype was observed a handful of times. The V call is TRBV20-1, the J call TRBJ2-5, with a possible D match to TRBD2 (6 bases). With 3 bases removed from V and 1 base from J, the gap between germline ends came to 9 bases. Germline V gives CDR1 DFQATT, CDR2 SNEGSKA (reference sequence). The CDR3 is made up of 13 amino acids. CDR3 residues: CSARGGAQETQYF. The CDR3 DNA follows: TGCAGTGCTAGGGGCGGGGCCCAAGAGACCCAGTACTTC.